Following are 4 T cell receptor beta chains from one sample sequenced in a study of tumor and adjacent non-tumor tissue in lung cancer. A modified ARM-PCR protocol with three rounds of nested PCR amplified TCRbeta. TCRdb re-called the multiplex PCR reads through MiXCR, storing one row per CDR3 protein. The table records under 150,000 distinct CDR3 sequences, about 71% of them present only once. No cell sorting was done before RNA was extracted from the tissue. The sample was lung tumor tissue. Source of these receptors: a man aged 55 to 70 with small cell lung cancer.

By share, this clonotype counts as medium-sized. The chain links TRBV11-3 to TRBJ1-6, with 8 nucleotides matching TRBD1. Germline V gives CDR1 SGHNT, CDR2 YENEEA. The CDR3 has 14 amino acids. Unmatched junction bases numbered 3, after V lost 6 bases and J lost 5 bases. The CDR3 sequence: CASSGQGNNSPLHF. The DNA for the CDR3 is TGTGCCAGCAGTGGACAGGGTAATAATTCACCCCTCCACTTT.

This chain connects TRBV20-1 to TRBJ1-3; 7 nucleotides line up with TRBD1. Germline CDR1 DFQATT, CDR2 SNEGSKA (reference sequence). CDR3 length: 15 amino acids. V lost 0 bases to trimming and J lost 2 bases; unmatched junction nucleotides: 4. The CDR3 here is CSARDAGTAGNTIYF. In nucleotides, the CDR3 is TGCAGTGCTAGAGATGCCGGGACAGCTGGAAACACCATATATTTT.

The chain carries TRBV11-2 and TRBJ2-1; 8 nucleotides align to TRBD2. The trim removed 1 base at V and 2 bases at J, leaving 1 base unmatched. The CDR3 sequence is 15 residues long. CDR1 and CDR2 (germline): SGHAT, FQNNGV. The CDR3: CASSLAGGPYNEQFF. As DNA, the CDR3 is TGTGCCAGCAGCTTAGCGGGAGGGCCCTACAATGAGCAGTTCTTC. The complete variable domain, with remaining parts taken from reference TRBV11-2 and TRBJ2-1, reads EAGVAQSPRYKIIEKRQSVAFWCNPISGHATLYWYQQILGQGPKLLIQFQNNGVVDDSQLPKDRFSAERLKGVDSTLKIQPAKLEDSAVYLCASSLAGGPYNEQFFGPGTRLTVL.

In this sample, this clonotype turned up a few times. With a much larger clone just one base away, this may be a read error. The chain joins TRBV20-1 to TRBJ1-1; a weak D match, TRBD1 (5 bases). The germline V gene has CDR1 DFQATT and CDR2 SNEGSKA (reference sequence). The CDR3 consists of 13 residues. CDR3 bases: TGCAGTGCTAGACCCCTGAGGGGCACTGAAGCTTCCTTT. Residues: CSARPLRGTEASF.